The 20 T cell receptor beta chains below come from one sample, sequenced in a study of cytomegalovirus exposure and HLA in healthy donors. The PCR ran on 60 Vbeta and 13 Jbeta primers. Clones were read by immunoSEQ multiplex PCR, and TCRdb kept only the in-frame ones, dropping some. Here the sample table reports some 67,000 clones. The sequenced sample consisted of PBMCs. The receptor source for this set is a woman in her 30s in good health and CMV-seronegative.

This chain links TRBV27 with TRBJ2-1; 9 bases fit TRBD2. The germline V gene has CDR1 MNHEY and CDR2 SMNVEV (reference sequence). With V trimmed by 7 bases and J by 8 bases, 9 bases remained unmatched. The length of the CDR3 is 14 residues. The CDR3, as DNA: TGTGCCAGCACAGGCGGGAGGGCCAGGGATGAGCAGTTCTTC. This gives the protein CASTGGRARDEQFF.

This chain joins TRBV30 and TRBJ2-5; 7 bases align to TRBD1. The V gene end was trimmed by 5 bases and the J gene end by 4 bases; junction bases not matched to a gene: 4. Looked up from germline, CDR1 is GTSNPN and CDR2 is SVGIG (reference sequence). The CDR3 is 12 residues long. This chain's CDR3 is CAWAGGRETQYF. The DNA for the CDR3 is TGTGCCTGGGCAGGGGGAAGAGAGACCCAGTACTTC.

This rearrangement joins TRBV11-1 to TRBJ2-3; 12 bases align to TRBD2. The ends lost 7 bases at V and 1 base at J; junction bases unmatched: 3. Germline V CDR1 and CDR2: SGHAT, FQDESV (reference sequence). CDR3 length equals 15 residues. CDR3 nucleotides: TGTGCCAGCAACCCTAGCGGGGGGGGCACAGATACGCAGTATTTT. Translation: CASNPSGGGTDTQYF.

This sequence joins TRBV4-2 and TRBJ1-1, with D possibly matching TRBD1 (6 bases). The CDR3 totals 16 residues. Germline V gene sequence: CDR1 LGHNA, CDR2 YNFKEQ. Trimming removed 1 base from V and 3 bases from J, with 15 bases in between. The CDR3 loop reads CASSQGQGIGDTEAFF. The CDR3 region has the DNA TGTGCCAGCAGCCAAGGGCAGGGGATCGGGGACACTGAAGCTTTCTTT.

The genes are TRBV6-1 and TRBJ1-6, with 7 bases identical to TRBD1. CDR1 is MNHNS, CDR2 SASEGT, per germline. Trimming took 0 bases from V and 7 from J; bases not matched to a gene: 9. The CDR3 extends over 17 amino acids. The CDR3 nucleotides are TGTGCCAGCAGTGAAGCGCTTGGACAGGCGGTAAATTCACCCCTCCACTTT. It encodes CASSEALGQAVNSPLHF.

The chain links TRBV30 to TRBJ2-5, with D perhaps matching TRBD1 (6 bases). Trimming pared 4 bases from V and 11 bases from J, leaving 14 bases between. The CDR3 consists of 11 residues. The V gene's germline CDR1 is GTSNPN and CDR2 SVGIG (reference sequence). The DNA for the CDR3 is TGTGCCTGGACAACAGGGTTTTGGCAGTACTTC. Protein: CAWTTGFWQYF.

This chain uses TRBV30 with TRBJ1-5, with TRBD1 matching over 7 bases. J was trimmed by 7 bases and V by 1 base; bases with no gene match: 4. The CDR3 is made up of 13 amino acids. Germline V gene sequence: CDR1 GTSNPN, CDR2 SVGIG (reference sequence). The CDR3 DNA reads as TGTGCCTGGAGTGCGCAGGGGGGCCAGCCCCAGCATTTT. This gives the protein CAWSAQGGQPQHF.

Remarks on this clone: An end of the junction does not agree with germline; a read error may underlie this. The chain is built from TRBV9 and TRBJ2-1, with D maybe TRBD2 (5 bases). Germline V gene lookup returns CDR1 SGDLS and CDR2 YYNGEE. This CDR3 comprises 14 residues. This CDR3 is CASSVEGWNNEQFF. The CDR3 DNA sequence: TGTGCTAGCAGCGTTGAGGGTTGGAACAATGAGCAGTTCTTC.

V gene TRBV6-4 combines with J gene TRBJ2-3; D may be TRBD2 (5 bases). V was trimmed by 2 bases and J by 2 bases, leaving 11 bases between them. The CDR3 sequence is 15 residues long. Per the germline V gene, CDR1 is MRHNA and CDR2 is SNTAGT. CDR3 sequence: CASSDTTNHTDTQYF. As DNA, the CDR3 is TGTGCCAGCAGTGACACGACTAACCACACAGATACGCAGTATTTT.

The chain has TRBV4-3 and TRBJ1-1, with TRBD1 identical over 9 bases. Germline V CDR1 and CDR2: LGHNA, YSLEER. V shed 3 bases and J 5 bases; nucleotides not matched to a gene: 4. This CDR3 spans 14 amino acids. Here the CDR3 DNA reads TGCGCCAGCAGCCATCGACAGGGGGGGACTGAAGCTTTCTTT. Its translation: CASSHRQGGTEAFF.

The rearrangement joins TRBV5-1 to TRBJ1-2; TRBD1 aligns across 7 bases. J was trimmed by 2 bases and V by 0 bases; bases with no gene match: 1. The CDR3 contains 14 residues. Germline V gene sequence: CDR1 SGHRS, CDR2 YFSETQ. As DNA, the CDR3 is TGCGCCAGCAGCTTGGGGGACAGAAACTATGGCTACACCTTC. Its protein is CASSLGDRNYGYTF.

The chain couples TRBV30 to TRBJ2-1, with 13 bases that match TRBD2. V was clipped by 4 bases and J by 3 bases; unmatched bases: 12. The CDR3 is 18 amino acids. Germline V CDR1 and CDR2: GTSNPN, SVGIG (reference sequence). CDR3 region: CAWTLGRTSGGSYNEQFF. DNA for the CDR3: TGTGCCTGGACCCTTGGGCGGACTAGCGGGGGAAGCTACAATGAGCAGTTCTTC. Drawing the rest from reference TRBV30 and TRBJ2-1, the complete variable domain is SQTIHQWPATLVQPVGSPLSLECTVEGTSNPNLYWYRQAAGRGLQLLFYSVGIGQISSEVPQNLSASRPQDRQFILSSKKLLLSDSGFYLCAWTLGRTSGGSYNEQFFGPGTRLTVL.

This chain uses TRBV30 with TRBJ2-2; D not resolved. This CDR3 contains 14 residues. The V end was cut by 2 bases, the J end by 1 base, with 8 bases between. CDR1 is GTSNPN and CDR2 is SVGIG in the germline V gene (reference sequence). The CDR3 DNA reads TGTGCCTGGAGTCTCAGGCTGAACACCGGGGAGCTGTTTTTT. Residues: CAWSLRLNTGELFF. Variable domain in full (rest from reference TRBV30 and TRBJ2-2): SQTIHQWPATLVQPVGSPLSLECTVEGTSNPNLYWYRQAAGRGLQLLFYSVGIGQISSEVPQNLSASRPQDRQFILSSKKLLLSDSGFYLCAWSLRLNTGELFFGEGSRLTVL.

V is TRBV29-1 and J is TRBJ2-3; D remains ambiguous. Germline-derived CDR1 and CDR2 are SQVTM and ANQGSEA. The CDR3 is 12 amino acids. V was clipped by 6 bases and J by 6 bases, with 13 bases between them. CDR3 loop: CSVLVRPDTQYF. CDR3 bases: TGCAGCGTACTTGTGAGGCCGGATACGCAGTATTTT.

This chain links TRBV7-8 with TRBJ1-2; possibly TRBD1 for D (5 bases). V was shortened by 8 bases and J by 6 bases, with 10 bases between the two germline ends. CDR3 length equals 11 residues. Germline values: CDR1 SGHVS, CDR2 FQNEAQ. The CDR3 region has the DNA TGTGCCAGCCTCACGACAGATGGCTACACCTTC. Translation gives CASLTTDGYTF.

The rearrangement uses TRBV7-9 and TRBJ1-5; 11 bases fit TRBD1. CDR3 size: 15 residues. After removal of 5 bases from V and 7 bases from J, the junction contained 7 bases not matched to a gene. Germline-derived CDR1 and CDR2 are SEHNR and FQNEAQ (reference sequence). CDR3 sequence (DNA): TGTGCCAGCAGCGGGGACAGGGGGAGAAGGCAGCCCCAGCATTTT. This sequence encodes CASSGDRGRRQPQHF.

V gene TRBV18 combines with J gene TRBJ2-7; 7 bases match TRBD1. The CDR3 spans 15 residues. Germline V CDR1 and CDR2: KGHSH, LQKENI. The V gene end was trimmed by 0 bases and the J gene end by 3 bases; junction bases not matched to a gene: 5. As DNA, the CDR3 is TGTGCCAGCTCACCACCGAACAGGGGAGACTACGAGCAGTACTTC. Amino acids: CASSPPNRGDYEQYF.

The chain recombines TRBV9 with TRBJ2-1; 15 bases match TRBD2. The germline V gene encodes CDR1 SGDLS and CDR2 YYNGEE. This CDR3 region has 18 residues. V was clipped by 4 bases and J by 7 bases; unmatched bases: 12. CDR3 protein: CASSPWTSGGASENEQFF. The CDR3 nucleotides read TGTGCCAGCAGCCCTTGGACTAGCGGGGGGGCTTCGGAAAATGAGCAGTTCTTC.

V gene TRBV19 combines with J gene TRBJ1-3; 9 bases map to TRBD1. V lost 7 bases and J lost 7; bases outside the gene matches: 11. From germline, CDR1 is LNHDA and CDR2 SQIVND (reference sequence). The CDR3 totals 15 residues. CDR3 loop: CASNPDRGNRNTIYF. The CDR3 DNA reads TGTGCCAGTAACCCGGACAGGGGAAACAGGAACACCATATATTTT.

The chain uses TRBV5-1 and TRBJ1-2; 7 bases match TRBD1. The CDR3 spans 15 residues. CDR1 and CDR2 (germline): SGHRS, YFSETQ. The J segment lost 1 base and the V segment lost 2 bases, leaving 5 bases of the junction unmatched. Written as DNA, the CDR3 is TGCGCCAGCAGCTTCGGACAGGAAAGTAACTATGGCTACACCTTC. It is translated as CASSFGQESNYGYTF.